Each of the 7 T cell receptor beta chains below was sequenced from the same sample in a study of long-term antiretroviral therapy in people with HIV. At survey level, the immunoSEQ assay was run in its v3.0 version. Sequencing was performed with immunoSEQ multiplex PCR; in TCRdb, only in-frame clones are kept and a portion is missing. Of about 25,000 clones listed, roughly three quarters are singletons. The source was unsorted PBMCs, collected 1.1 years before starting antiretroviral therapy. Receptors were obtained from a woman aged 40 to 50 with HIV.

DNA for the CDR3: TGTGCCAGCAGTTACGCCCAGGGAGAGAGGAATGAGCAGTTCTTC. Amino acid sequence: CASSYAQGERNEQFF. The chain combines TRBV6-6 with TRBJ2-1, with D perhaps TRBD1 or TRBD2 (5 bases each). Germline CDR1 is MNHNY and CDR2 is SVGAGI (reference sequence). This CDR3 has 15 amino acids. Trimming stripped 2 bases from V and 7 bases from J, with 15 bases between.

The gene calls are TRBV5-4 and TRBJ2-5, with TRBD1 matching over 8 bases. Trimming took 4 bases from V and 2 from J; bases not matched to a gene: 4. Germline lookup yields CDR1 SGHNT and CDR2 YYREEE (reference sequence). This CDR3 is built from 14 residues. CDR3 in DNA: TGTGCCAGCAGCCTCCGGGACAGGCAAGAGACCCAGTACTTC. Protein product: CASSLRDRQETQYF.

This sequence joins TRBV14 and TRBJ1-4; D possibly corresponds to TRBD1 (5 bases). This CDR3 contains 14 residues. The germline gives CDR1 SGHDN, CDR2 FVKESK. The ends were cut back, 3 bases at V and 6 bases at J, with 11 bases in the middle. The CDR3 sequence is CASSHRRDDEKLFF. As DNA, the CDR3 is TGTGCCAGCAGCCATCGCCGGGACGATGAAAAACTGTTTTTT. Supplemented by reference TRBV14 and TRBJ1-4, the full variable domain reads EAGVTQFPSHSVIEKGQTVTLRCDPISGHDNLYWYRRVMGKEIKFLLHFVKESKQDESGMPNNRFLAERTGGTYSTLKVQPAELEDSGVYFCASSHRRDDEKLFFGSGTQLSVL.

This clone has a handful of counts. The chain is built from TRBV27 and TRBJ1-4; D call uncertain. V dropped 3 bases and J dropped 4 bases, with 12 bases sitting between them. This CDR3 is built from 15 residues. Looked up from germline, CDR1 is MNHEY and CDR2 is SMNVEV (reference sequence). CDR3 amino acids: CASSFEQTDNEKLFF. The CDR3 nucleotides read TGTGCCAGCAGTTTTGAACAGACGGATAATGAAAAACTGTTTTTT.

The chain has TRBV7-9 and TRBJ1-3, with D possibly matching TRBD1 (6 bases). This CDR3 spans 15 amino acids. V was cut by 5 bases and J by 3 bases, with 14 bases left in between. Per the germline V gene, CDR1 is SEHNR and CDR2 is FQNEAQ (reference sequence). In DNA, the CDR3 is TGTGCCAGCAGCCCGGGCCAGGGGAATGGAAACACCATATATTTT. Translated: CASSPGQGNGNTIYF. Full variable domain (remainder filled in from reference TRBV7-9 and TRBJ1-3): DTGVSQNPRHKITKRGQNVTFRCDPISEHNRLYWYRQTLGQGPEFLTYFQNEAQLEKSRLLSDRFSAERPKGSFSTLEIQRTEQGDSAMYLCASSPGQGNGNTIYFGEGSWLTVV.

The CDR3 region has the DNA TGTGCCAGCAGCTTATCTCAGCCCCAGCATTTT. Its translation: CASSLSQPQHF. The chain combines TRBV11-2 with TRBJ1-5; D gene uncertain. Germline CDR1 is SGHAT and CDR2 is FQNNGV. The CDR3 is 11 amino acids. The V end lost 2 bases, the J end lost 6 bases, and 2 bases lay between the germline ends.

V usage is TRBV12-5 and J usage is TRBJ1-2, with a possible D match to TRBD1 (5 bases). This CDR3 has 16 amino acids. Germline CDR1 LGHNT, CDR2 FRNRAP. V was pared by 7 bases and J by 7 bases, with 25 bases between. CDR3 nucleotides: TGTGCTAGTGTTGGTGGAGGGGCCGGAGAGGGGAGTGGCTACACCTTC. Amino acids: CASVGGGAGEGSGYTF.